What follows describes a single TCR beta chain. Recruitment covered about two dozen US areas and drew participants whose ages spanned roughly 18 to 89 years. This sample was included in a study of blood T cell repertoires in COVID-19. Measured with immunoSEQ multiplex PCR; TCRdb has only the in-frame clones, and not every one. The sample lists about 200,000 clones; about 80% were seen once. The V end was cut by 0 bases, the J end by 5 bases, with 16 bases between. This CDR3 region has 15 residues. The germline CDR1 and CDR2 sequences are GTSNPN and SVGIG (reference sequence). Material: PBMCs or T cells enriched from blood (not recorded which). V and J are TRBV30 and TRBJ1-1; the D gene is possibly TRBD1 (5 bases). This receptor was taken from a man aged 35-49 years who had recovered from COVID-19. CDR3 sequence: CAWSVSSGGGTEAFF. Written as DNA, the CDR3 is TGTGCCTGGAGTGTAAGTTCGGGGGGTGGAACTGAAGCTTTCTTT.